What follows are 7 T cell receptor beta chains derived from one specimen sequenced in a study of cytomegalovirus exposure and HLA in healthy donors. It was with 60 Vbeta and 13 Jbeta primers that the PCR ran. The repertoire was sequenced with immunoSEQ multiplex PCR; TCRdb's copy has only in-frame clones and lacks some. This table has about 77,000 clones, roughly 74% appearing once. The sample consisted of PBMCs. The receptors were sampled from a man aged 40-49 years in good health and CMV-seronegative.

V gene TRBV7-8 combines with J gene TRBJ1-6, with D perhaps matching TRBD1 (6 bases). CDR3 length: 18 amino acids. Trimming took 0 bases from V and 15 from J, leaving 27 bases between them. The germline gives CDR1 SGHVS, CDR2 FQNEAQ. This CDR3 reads CASSLARGGVSGRCGLHF. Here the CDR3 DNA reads TGTGCCAGCAGCTTAGCCCGAGGGGGGGTCTCGGGAAGGTGTGGCCTCCACTTT.

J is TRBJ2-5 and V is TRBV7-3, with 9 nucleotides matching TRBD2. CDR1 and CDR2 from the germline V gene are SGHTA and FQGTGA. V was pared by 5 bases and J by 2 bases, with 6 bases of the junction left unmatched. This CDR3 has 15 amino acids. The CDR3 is CASSPGLAKQETQYF. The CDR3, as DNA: TGTGCCAGCAGCCCTGGACTAGCGAAGCAAGAGACCCAGTACTTC.

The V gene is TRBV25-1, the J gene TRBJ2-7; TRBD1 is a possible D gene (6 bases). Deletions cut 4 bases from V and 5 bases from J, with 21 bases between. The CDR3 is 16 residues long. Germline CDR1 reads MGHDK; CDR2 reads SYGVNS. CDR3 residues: CASSVSGTPEIHEQYF. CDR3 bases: TGTGCCAGCAGTGTCTCCGGGACACCCGAAATCCACGAGCAGTACTTC.

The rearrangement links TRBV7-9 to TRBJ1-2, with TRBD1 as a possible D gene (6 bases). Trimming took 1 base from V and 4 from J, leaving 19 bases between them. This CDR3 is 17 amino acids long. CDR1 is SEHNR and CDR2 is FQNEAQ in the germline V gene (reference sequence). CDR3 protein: CASSLGSDSTGVYGYTF. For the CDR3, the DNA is TGTGCCAGCAGCTTAGGGTCGGACAGCACAGGAGTCTATGGCTACACCTTC.

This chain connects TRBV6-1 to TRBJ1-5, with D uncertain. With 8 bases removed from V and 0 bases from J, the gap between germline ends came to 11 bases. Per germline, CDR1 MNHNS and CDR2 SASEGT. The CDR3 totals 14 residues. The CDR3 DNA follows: TGTGCCAGCGCGGCAGTTTATAGCAATCAGCCCCAGCATTTT. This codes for CASAAVYSNQPQHF.

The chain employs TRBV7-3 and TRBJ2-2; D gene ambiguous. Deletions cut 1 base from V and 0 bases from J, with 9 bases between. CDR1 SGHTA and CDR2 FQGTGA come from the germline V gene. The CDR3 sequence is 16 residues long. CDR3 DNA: TGTGCCAGCAGCTTAAGCGCCAGGTCGAACACCGGGGAGCTGTTTTTT. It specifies CASSLSARSNTGELFF.

The CDR3 DNA follows: TGTGCCAGCGGAGGGGGACAGGGATTTAGTGGCTACACCTTC. Its translation is CASGGGQGFSGYTF. J is TRBJ1-2 and V is TRBV9; 9 bases map to TRBD1. The CDR3 runs 14 residues. The germline gives CDR1 SGDLS, CDR2 YYNGEE. After removal of 7 bases from V and 7 bases from J, the junction contained 11 bases not matched to a gene.